These 18 T cell receptor beta chains were all obtained from the same sample, sequenced in a study of blood T cells in healthy people across ages (dated by TCRdb to the mid-2010s). The protocol used for the library was 5' RACE. These reads were obtained on an Illumina HiSeq 2500. A second PCR of about 7 to 12 cycles was run with a J-beta primer mix and a sample-barcoded 5' primer. The raw public data were reprocessed by TCRdb itself: fastp quality trimming at Q25, MiXCR clonotype calling, in-frame beta chains only. Each entry is one CDR3 protein sequence, shown with its most common DNA and genes. Here the sample has roughly 900,000 distinct CDR3 sequences; about 28% occur a single time. The ten largest clones take up about 18% of the sample. Sequencing used blood. Source of these receptors: a woman older than 75 in good health.

This clonotype was seen only a few times. A much larger clone sits a single nucleotide away, making a read error possible. The gene calls are TRBV7-2 and TRBJ2-1, with 10 bases matching TRBD2. CDR3 length equals 14 residues. From germline, CDR1 is SGHTA and CDR2 FQGNSA. In DNA form, the CDR3 reads TGTGCCAGCAGCGTTCCTAGCGGGGGTAATGAGCAGGTCTTC. Residues: CASSVPSGGNEQVF.

The gene calls are TRBV6-1 and TRBJ2-3, with D perhaps TRBD2 (5 bases). Germline CDR1 MNHNS, CDR2 SASEGT. CDR3 size: 13 residues. V lost 8 bases to trimming and J lost 2 bases, with 11 bases between them. CDR3 nucleotide sequence: TGTGCCAGCGGAATCGGGGACACAGATACGCAGTATTTT. It codes for CASGIGDTDTQYF.

This chain connects TRBV10-3 to TRBJ2-2; 9 bases are shared with TRBD2. With 7 bases clipped from V and 1 base from J, the junction kept 4 bases outside the gene matches. The CDR3 length is 15 residues. The germline V gene encodes CDR1 ENHRY and CDR2 SYGVKD. The CDR3 nucleotides are TGTGCCATCAAGGCTAGCGGGGAGAACACCGGGGAGCTGTTTTTT. Amino acid sequence: CAIKASGENTGELFF.

This clonotype appeared many times. The V call is TRBV28, the J call TRBJ1-2; 7 bases line up with TRBD1. CDR3 size: 14 residues. CDR1 is MDHEN, CDR2 SYDVKM, per germline. Trimming at V came to 10 bases and at J to 4 bases, leaving 12 bases not matched to a gene. The DNA for the CDR3 is TGTGCCACCCACCGCGGGACAGTGTCCTATGGCTACACCTTC. The encoded protein is CATHRGTVSYGYTF.

At least ten counts were recorded for this clonotype. V is TRBV20-1 and J is TRBJ2-3, with 7 bases identical to TRBD1. Germline assignment: CDR1 DFQATT and CDR2 SNEGSKA (reference sequence). The CDR3 runs 15 residues. Trimming at V came to 5 bases and at J to 2 bases, leaving 10 bases not matched to a gene. This chain's CDR3 is CSASPGQEFTDTQYF. CDR3 sequence (DNA): TGCAGTGCTTCTCCTGGACAGGAATTCACAGATACGCAGTATTTT.

About this clonotype: Given a much more abundant clone one base away, this may be a read error. The chain has TRBV11-2 and TRBJ2-4; D is perhaps TRBD1 (6 bases). Trimming removed 1 base at V and 13 bases at J, with 20 bases between. CDR1 is SGHAT and CDR2 is FQNNGV in the germline V gene. The length of the CDR3 is 15 residues. The CDR3 DNA reads TGTGCCAGCAGCTTAGGCCCGGACAGACAAGAGGCCCAGTACTTC. Encoded protein: CASSLGPDRQEAQYF.

Ten or more counts support this clonotype. The rearrangement links TRBV7-2 to TRBJ2-5; D tentatively reads TRBD1 or TRBD2 (5 bases each). The V end lost 4 bases, the J end lost 5 bases, and 14 bases lay between the germline ends. In germline, CDR1 is SGHTA, CDR2 FQGNSA. CDR3 length equals 14 residues. The CDR3 spells CASSSVGARETQYF. The CDR3, as DNA: TGTGCCAGCAGCTCCGTCGGGGCCCGTGAGACCCAGTACTTC.

Note on this clonotype: A much larger clonotype is one base distant, so this may be a read error. The chain uses TRBV20-1 and TRBJ1-2; D is uncertain. From germline, CDR1 is DFQATT and CDR2 SNEGSKA (reference sequence). The CDR3 has 13 amino acids. The V end was cut by 2 bases, the J end by 0 bases, with 7 bases between. The CDR3 loop reads CSARRGTNYGYTF. In DNA form, the CDR3 reads TGCAGTGCTAGACGGGGAACTAACTATGGCTACACCTTC.

This clonotype was counted many times. In DNA, the CDR3 is TGCGCCAGCAGCCCCCATATTCAAGAGACCCAGTACTTC. Its protein product is CASSPHIQETQYF. This sequence joins TRBV4-3 and TRBJ2-5; D unclear. Germline V CDR1 and CDR2: LGHNA, YSLEER. Trimming removed 4 bases at V and 2 bases at J, with 8 bases between. There are 13 residues in the CDR3.

A word on this clonotype: Sequence at one end of the junction differs from germline and may be a read error. The chain uses TRBV7-9 and TRBJ2-3, with 8 bases lining up with TRBD1. In germline, CDR1 is SEHNR, CDR2 FQNEAQ (reference sequence). The CDR3 totals 15 residues. The CDR3 protein is CASRTTGGSTDAQYF. The CDR3 bases are TGTGCCAGCAGAACAACAGGGGGTAGCACAGATGCGCAGTATTTT.

Concerning this clonotype itself: A much larger clonotype is one base distant, so this may be a read error. The genes are TRBV28 and TRBJ2-5, with 8 positions matching TRBD2. Germline values: CDR1 MDHEN, CDR2 SYDVKM. This CDR3 spans 15 amino acids. The ends lost 2 bases at V and 11 bases at J; junction bases unmatched: 13. Here the CDR3 DNA reads TGTGCCAGCAGTTTAATGCGGGGGGCCTACAATGAGCAGTACTTC. Its protein product is CASSLMRGAYNEQYF.

This clonotype has more than one count but fewer than ten. The CDR3: CASSQTRQGGAEQYF. The CDR3 nucleotides read TGTGCCAGCAGTCAAACCAGACAGGGGGGGGCGGAGCAGTACTTC. The V call is TRBV27, the J call TRBJ2-7; 9 positions match TRBD1. Germline lookup yields CDR1 MNHEY and CDR2 SMNVEV (reference sequence). There are 15 residues in the CDR3. Germline trimming cut 5 bases from V and 7 bases from J; bases unmatched to any gene: 12.

This clonotype came up many times. J is TRBJ2-4 and V is TRBV7-2; D possibly corresponds to TRBD1 (5 bases). The V gene's germline CDR1 is SGHTA and CDR2 FQGNSA. The CDR3 covers 14 residues. Trimming removed 4 bases from V and 11 bases from J, with 18 bases in between. CDR3 amino acids: CASSSRWGAWFQYF. CDR3 in DNA: TGTGCCAGCAGCTCAAGGTGGGGCGCCTGGTTTCAGTACTTC.

The chain recombines TRBV20-1 with TRBJ2-5, with 7 bases matching TRBD1. The germline gives CDR1 DFQATT, CDR2 SNEGSKA (reference sequence). Trimming at V came to 1 base and at J to 4 bases, leaving 9 bases not matched to a gene. This CDR3 region has 15 residues. Here the CDR3 DNA reads TGCAGTGCTAGAGTCGCACAGGGGTCGGGAGAGACCCAGTACTTC. Its translation: CSARVAQGSGETQYF.

This clonotype was detected a few times. The V call is TRBV14, the J call TRBJ1-2; unclear D gene. The V end lost 1 base, the J end lost 9 bases, and 12 bases lay between the germline ends. The CDR3 covers 13 residues. Germline CDR1 and CDR2: SGHDN and FVKESK. The CDR3: CASSQGARHRYTF. CDR3 DNA sequence: TGTGCCAGCAGCCAAGGAGCCCGGCATCGCTACACCTTC.

This clonotype was seen repeatedly, ten times or more. The chain has TRBV12-3 or TRBV12-4 and TRBJ1-2, with D unresolved. With 1 base removed from V and 5 bases from J, the gap between germline ends came to 14 bases. The CDR3 has 15 amino acids. The CDR3 DNA reads as TGTGCCAGCAGTTTAGGGCCCTTCCTGACTTATGGCTACACCTTC. Encoded protein: CASSLGPFLTYGYTF.

The chain has TRBV5-5 and TRBJ1-5, with D possibly being TRBD1 (5 bases). Trimming stripped 0 bases from V and 7 bases from J, with 14 bases between. The germline CDR1 and CDR2 sequences are SGHKS and YYEKEE (reference sequence). The CDR3 is made up of 15 amino acids. The DNA for the CDR3 is TGTGCCAGCAGCTTGGGGGTCACCGGGGACCAGCCCCAGCATTTT. Protein product: CASSLGVTGDQPQHF.

This clonotype was recorded at least ten times. This chain connects TRBV5-1 to TRBJ1-2; D unclear. V was cut by 0 bases and J by 6 bases, with 12 bases left in between. The germline gives CDR1 SGHRS, CDR2 YFSETQ. This CDR3 is built from 14 residues. Here the CDR3 DNA reads TGCGCCAGCAGCTTGGTTCCAGGAAAGAATGGCTACACCTTC. Its translation is CASSLVPGKNGYTF.